These T cell receptor beta chains were read from a single sample in a study of cytomegalovirus exposure and HLA in healthy donors. Data came from immunoSEQ multiplex PCR; TCRdb stores just in-frame clones and leaves some out. The repertoire holds about 160,000 clones, with 85% to 90% as singletons. Sequences were obtained from PBMCs. These receptors all come from a man aged 18 to 29 in good health and CMV-seropositive. Each CDR3 is given with its conserved first and last residue. The D gene is left open where the match is weak. A clone size is listed for some rows: how often the clone was seen (once, few, many), or a class if it is expanded.

-	TRBJ2-6	-	TRBV19	CASNEGPSGANVLTF	TGTGCCAGTAATGAGGGCCCCTCTGGGGCCAACGTCCTGACTTTC
-	TRBJ2-7	few	TRBV28	CASTGVQYEQYF	TGTGCCAGCACGGGGGTTCAATACGAGCAGTACTTC
TRBD2	TRBJ2-3	-	TRBV5-1	CASSLEGTSGIPYTDTQYF	TGCGCCAGCAGCTTGGAGGGGACTAGCGGGATCCCCTACACAGATACGCAGTATTTT
-	TRBJ2-1	-	TRBV18	CASSPKVASSYNEQFF	TGTGCCAGCTCACCCAAGGTAGCAAGTTCCTACAATGAGCAGTTCTTC
-	TRBJ2-1	-	TRBV6-1	CASRAGETYNEQFF	TGTGCCAGCAGAGCAGGGGAGACCTACAATGAGCAGTTCTTC
-	TRBJ2-7	-	TRBV5-1	CASSFRQGSTYEQYF	TGCGCCAGCAGCTTTAGACAAGGCTCTACCTACGAGCAGTACTTC
TRBD2	TRBJ2-1	-	TRBV6-5	CASTQLAGGLNEQFF	TGTGCCAGCACCCAACTAGCGGGAGGTTTGAATGAGCAGTTCTTC
-	TRBJ2-2	-	TRBV7-6	CASSLAGGDTGELFF	TGTGCCAGCAGCTTAGCGGGGGGTGACACCGGGGAGCTGTTTTTT
-	TRBJ1-2	-	TRBV11-2	CASSYVPQANYGYTF	TGTGCCAGCAGCTACGTCCCACAAGCTAACTATGGCTACACCTTC
TRBD2	TRBJ2-5	-	TRBV19	CASSKGTSGRARETQYF	TGTGCCAGTAGTAAAGGGACTAGCGGGAGGGCCCGGGAGACCCAGTACTTC
-	TRBJ2-7	-	TRBV21-1	CASSKEGCPTEQYF	TGTGCCAGCAGCAAAGAGGGGTGTCCTACGGAGCAGTACTTC
-	TRBJ1-1	-	TRBV5-1	CASSVRGTEAFF	TGCGCCAGCAGCGTTAGAGGGACTGAAGCTTTCTTT
-	TRBJ2-2	-	TRBV2	CASAPSELTGELFF	TGTGCCAGCGCACCTAGCGAGTTAACCGGGGAGCTGTTTTTT
TRBD1	TRBJ2-7	-	TRBV7-8	CASSLGVQGQYHYEQYF	TGTGCCAGCAGCTTAGGTGTGCAGGGACAGTACCACTACGAGCAGTACTTC
-	TRBJ2-3	-	TRBV19	CASTHGLASTDTQYF	TGTGCCAGTACACATGGGCTAGCAAGCACAGATACGCAGTATTTT
-	TRBJ2-7	-	TRBV5-1	CASSLGVPTDSYEQYF	TGCGCCAGCAGCTTGGGTGTTCCGACAGACTCCTACGAGCAGTACTTC
TRBD1	TRBJ1-2	-	TRBV5-4	CASTPGQGATANYGYTF	TGTGCCAGCACGCCGGGACAGGGGGCTACGGCTAACTATGGCTACACCTTC
TRBD1	TRBJ2-1	once	TRBV4-1	CASSQGTGEVSYYNEQFF	TGCGCCAGCAGCCAGGGGACAGGGGAGGTGTCTTACTACAATGAGCAGTTCTTC
TRBD2	TRBJ2-3	once	TRBV6-6	CASSYLAGVPDTQYF	TGTGCCAGCAGTTATCTAGCGGGAGTCCCAGATACGCAGTATTTT
-	TRBJ2-1	-	TRBV28	CASSFELAHEQFF	TGTGCCAGCAGTTTCGAACTAGCCCATGAGCAGTTCTTC
-	TRBJ1-2	-	TRBV2	CASREDSSNGYTF	TGTGCCAGCAGAGAGGACAGTTCCAATGGCTACACCTTC
-	TRBJ2-3	-	TRBV5-1	CASSLGRTDTQYF	TGCGCCAGCAGCTTGGGGAGGACAGATACGCAGTATTTT
-	TRBJ2-2	-	TRBV6-5	CASSYSPGEPAGELFF	TGTGCCAGCAGTTATTCCCCAGGGGAACCCGCCGGGGAGCTGTTTTTT
TRBD2	TRBJ2-1	-	TRBV10-3	CAISSSGSLYNEQFF	TGTGCCATCAGTTCTAGCGGGAGTCTTTACAATGAGCAGTTCTTC
TRBD1	TRBJ2-2	-	TRBV5-1	CASSFWGTGGAGELFF	TGCGCCAGCAGCTTCTGGGGGACAGGGGGTGCCGGGGAGCTGTTTTTT
-	TRBJ2-3	-	TRBV6-1	CASSESPGTDTQYF	TGTGCCAGCAGTGAAAGCCCAGGGACAGATACGCAGTATTTT
-	TRBJ2-1	-	TRBV2	CASSEGSKAYNEQFF	TGTGCCAGCAGTGAAGGGAGCAAGGCTTACAATGAGCAGTTCTTC
TRBD1	TRBJ1-1	once	TRBV7-9	CASSLTGTGKNTEAFF	TGTGCCAGCAGCTTAACGGGGACAGGGAAGAACACTGAAGCTTTCTTT
-	TRBJ1-2	-	TRBV5-1	CASSLGTPRGNYGYTF	TGCGCCAGCAGCTTGGGGACACCCCGAGGAAACTATGGCTACACCTTC
-	TRBJ1-1	-	TRBV11-3	CASSSGPPGDTEAFF	TGTGCCAGCAGCTCAGGCCCCCCCGGGGACACTGAAGCTTTCTTT
TRBD1	TRBJ1-1	-	TRBV2	CASRSQDRPNTEAFF	TGTGCCAGCCGGAGCCAGGACAGGCCGAACACTGAAGCTTTCTTT
TRBD2	TRBJ2-1	-	TRBV2	CASRDSGRRNEQFF	TGTGCCAGCAGGGACAGCGGGAGAAGGAATGAGCAGTTCTTC
TRBD1	TRBJ1-2	-	TRBV6-1	CASNAGQGSNYGYTF	TGTGCCAGCAATGCGGGACAGGGGAGCAACTATGGCTACACCTTC
-	TRBJ2-1	-	TRBV15	CATSRVSETRQFF	TGTGCCACCAGCAGAGTTAGTGAGACTAGACAGTTCTTC
-	TRBJ2-3	-	TRBV6-5	CASSYLSPPDTQYF	TGTGCCAGCAGTTACCTTAGCCCCCCAGATACGCAGTATTTT
-	TRBJ1-4	-	TRBV6-5	CASSYGQTATNEKLFF	TGTGCCAGCAGTTACGGGCAGACCGCAACTAATGAAAAACTGTTTTTT
TRBD2	TRBJ2-7	-	TRBV28	CASSNPLAAPRYEQYF	TGTGCCAGCAGCAACCCCCTAGCGGCCCCACGGTACGAGCAGTACTTC
-	TRBJ2-2	-	TRBV11-2	CASSLVPRGAGELFF	TGTGCCAGCAGCTTAGTTCCCAGGGGGGCCGGGGAGCTGTTTTTT
-	TRBJ1-1	-	TRBV7-8	CASSFRQGTKNTEAFF	TGTGCCAGCAGCTTTCGCCAGGGAACCAAGAACACTGAAGCTTTCTTT
TRBD1	TRBJ2-6	-	TRBV30	CAWRGLTGAVGGANVLTF	TGTGCCTGGAGGGGTCTGACAGGGGCTGTGGGAGGGGCCAACGTCCTGACTTTC
TRBD1	TRBJ1-5	once	TRBV19	CASSLRTGDVTNQPQHF	TGTGCCAGTAGTCTTCGCACAGGGGACGTTACCAATCAGCCCCAGCATTTT
-	TRBJ2-2	-	TRBV6-1	CASSPIVGGELFF	TGTGCCAGCAGTCCCATTGTCGGCGGGGAGCTGTTTTTT
-	TRBJ2-1	-	TRBV9	CASSAPIIGVYNEQFF	TGTGCCAGCAGCGCACCAATAATTGGAGTATACAATGAGCAGTTCTTC
-	TRBJ2-1	-	TRBV4-1	CASLGVVMSSYNEQFF	TGCGCCAGCCTAGGGGTCGTGATGAGCTCCTACAATGAGCAGTTCTTC